The 25 T cell receptor beta chains given below trace back to one sample, sequenced in a study of T-cell memory formation after mild COVID-19. TCRdb recomputed calls from the 5' RACE reads with MiXCR, one row per CDR3 protein. The repertoire holds about 620,000 distinct CDR3 sequences, roughly 18% seen once, with around 13% in the top ten. Specimen: PBMCs or a T cell subset sorted from them (not recorded which). The source is an adult woman who had mild COVID-19 (a few samples of this study predate the infection). Cell type and time point are not known.

The chain uses TRBV20-1 and TRBJ1-1, with a tentative D call TRBD1 (6 bases). CDR3 length: 14 residues. Trimming removed 3 bases at V and 1 base at J, with 12 bases between. The germline gives CDR1 DFQATT, CDR2 SNEGSKA (reference sequence). The DNA for the CDR3 is TGCAGTGCTAGGATGGGGGGGCCGAACACTGAAGCTTTCTTT. Translating gives CSARMGGPNTEAFF.

The J gene is TRBJ2-2, the V gene TRBV11-3; 8 nucleotides match TRBD2. Germline V CDR1 and CDR2: SGHNT, YENEEA. The J segment lost 6 bases and the V segment lost 5 bases, leaving 5 bases of the junction unmatched. This CDR3 contains 14 residues. This CDR3 is CASSTRTSPGELFF. CDR3 in DNA: TGTGCCAGCAGCACCCGGACTAGCCCCGGGGAGCTGTTTTTT. The full variable domain, rest sourced from reference TRBV11-3 and TRBJ2-2, is EAGVVQSPRYKIIEKKQPVAFWCNPISGHNTLYWYLQNLGQGPELLIRYENEEAVDDSQLPKDRFSAERLKGVDSTLKIQPAELGDSAVYLCASSTRTSPGELFFGEGSRLTVL.

V usage is TRBV6-5 and J usage is TRBJ1-2, with no clear D. Trimming took off 2 bases at V and 6 bases at J, with 10 bases between the two ends. CDR1 is MNHEY, CDR2 SVGAGI, per germline. The CDR3 length is 13 residues. DNA of the CDR3: TGTGCCAGCAGTTACGGTTTAGCACATGGCTACACCTTC. Translation: CASSYGLAHGYTF.

The chain has TRBV5-1 and TRBJ1-1; D remains ambiguous. This CDR3 is 14 amino acids long. V dropped 1 base and J dropped 1 base, with 8 bases sitting between them. CDR1 and CDR2 from the germline V gene are SGHRS and YFSETQ. The CDR3 sequence is CASSLTPGNTEAFF. For the CDR3, the DNA is TGCGCCAGCAGCTTGACACCCGGGAACACTGAAGCTTTCTTT.

The genes are TRBV7-9 and TRBJ2-3; a possible D gene is TRBD1 (5 bases). Trimming removed 10 bases at V and 1 base at J, with 18 bases between. The CDR3 loop spans 15 amino acids. Germline V lookup: CDR1 SEHNR, CDR2 FQNEAQ (reference sequence). The CDR3 DNA follows: TGTGCCATTTCGACAGCCCGCCTTGGCACAGATACGCAGTATTTT. Protein: CAISTARLGTDTQYF. The variable domain in full, completed from reference TRBV7-9 and TRBJ2-3, reads DTGVSQNPRHKITKRGQNVTFRCDPISEHNRLYWYRQTLGQGPEFLTYFQNEAQLEKSRLLSDRFSAERPKGSFSTLEIQRTEQGDSAMYLCAISTARLGTDTQYFGPGTRLTVL.

This clonotype has more than one count but fewer than ten. The CDR3 is CASSLSSGGAIYF. DNA for the CDR3: TGTGCCAGCAGTCTCTCGTCCGGGGGCGCCATATATTTT. The rearrangement uses TRBV27 and TRBJ1-3, with D possibly TRBD1 on 6 matching bases. Germline V CDR1 and CDR2: MNHEY, SMNVEV (reference sequence). V dropped 5 bases and J dropped 11 bases, with 16 bases sitting between them. This CDR3 has 13 amino acids.

This clonotype turned up a few times. The chain uses TRBV12-3 or TRBV12-4 and TRBJ2-1; 8 nucleotides match TRBD2. After removal of 6 bases from V and 5 bases from J, the junction contained 3 bases not matched to a gene. This CDR3 is built from 13 residues. CDR3: CASRGGGNNEQFF. The CDR3 DNA sequence: TGTGCCAGCAGGGGCGGGGGGAACAATGAGCAGTTCTTC.

The V gene is TRBV6-5, the J gene TRBJ2-2; D remains unclear. The CDR3 spans 16 residues. From germline, CDR1 is MNHEY and CDR2 SVGAGI. With 4 bases removed from V and 0 bases from J, the gap between germline ends came to 12 bases. CDR3 sequence: CASSWSGRANTGELFF. CDR3 DNA: TGTGCCAGCAGTTGGTCCGGCAGAGCGAACACCGGGGAGCTGTTTTTT.

The chain has TRBV7-3 and TRBJ2-5; D might be TRBD1 (5 bases). V was cut by 2 bases and J by 2 bases, with 12 bases left in between. This CDR3 has 15 amino acids. In germline, CDR1 is SGHTA, CDR2 FQGTGA. The CDR3 DNA reads as TGTGCCAGCAGCTTATTAGGGGAAATTCAAGAGACCCAGTACTTC. It encodes CASSLLGEIQETQYF. Using reference TRBV7-3 and TRBJ2-5 for the parts outside the CDR3, the full variable domain is GAGVSQTPSNKVTEKGKYVELRCDPISGHTALYWYRQSLGQGPEFLIYFQGTGAADDSGLPNDRFFAVRPEGSVSTLKIQRTERGDSAVYLCASSLLGEIQETQYFGPGTRLLVL.

This clonotype has at least ten counts. The gene calls are TRBV7-8 and TRBJ2-1, with 13 positions matching TRBD2. V was clipped by 1 base and J by 7 bases; unmatched bases: 4. This CDR3 spans 16 amino acids. Germline assignment: CDR1 SGHVS and CDR2 FQNEAQ. Here the CDR3 reads CASSLGGLAGRNEQFF. Here the CDR3 DNA reads TGTGCCAGCAGCTTAGGGGGACTAGCGGGGAGGAATGAGCAGTTCTTC.

In its sample, this clonotype was seen a few times. The chain uses TRBV20-1 and TRBJ1-1; D uncertain. The CDR3 runs 14 residues. The V and J ends lost 4 bases and 1 base respectively, with 13 bases between them. Germline CDR1 reads DFQATT; CDR2 reads SNEGSKA (reference sequence). CDR3 bases: TGCAGTGCTACCCGGTCAGCGGCGAACACTGAAGCTTTCTTT. Translated: CSATRSAANTEAFF.

The chain links TRBV19 to TRBJ2-2; 8 bases align to TRBD1. Germline V gene data show CDR1 as LNHDA and CDR2 as SQIVND (reference sequence). This CDR3 has 14 residues. V shed 9 bases and J 3 bases; nucleotides not matched to a gene: 6. CDR3 DNA: TGTGCCAGCAAGGACAGGGAAGACACCGGGGAGCTGTTTTTT. It codes for CASKDREDTGELFF.

This clonotype was counted at least ten times. The chain joins TRBV15 to TRBJ2-2; 7 bases match TRBD1. CDR3 length: 15 amino acids. Germline V gene data show CDR1 as LNHNV and CDR2 as YYDKDF (reference sequence). J lost 5 bases, V lost 1 base, and 4 bases had no gene match. Here the CDR3 reads CATSRVGQATGELFF. The CDR3 DNA follows: TGTGCCACCAGCAGAGTAGGACAGGCTACCGGGGAGCTGTTTTTT.

This chain uses TRBV5-6 with TRBJ2-2; the D is unclear. The CDR3 is 15 residues long. CDR1 is SGHDT and CDR2 is YYEEEE in the germline V gene. V lost 0 bases, J lost 7 bases, and 13 bases lay in between. The CDR3 bases are TGTGCCAGCAGCTTGGTTCCAGGTTCGAACGGGGAGCTGTTTTTT. This translates into CASSLVPGSNGELFF.

This clonotype was observed a handful of times. The chain carries TRBV3-1 and TRBJ2-4, with D possibly TRBD1 on 7 matching bases. The CDR3 loop spans 18 amino acids. V gave up 7 bases and J gave up 3 bases, with 25 bases separating them. Germline V gene sequence: CDR1 LGHDT, CDR2 YNNKEL (reference sequence). CDR3 loop: CASTSLRTGEVGKNIQYF. The CDR3 region has the DNA TGTGCCAGCACCTCCCTCCGCACAGGGGAGGTCGGCAAAAACATTCAGTACTTC.

Only a few counts were recorded for this clonotype. V is TRBV12-3 or TRBV12-4 and J is TRBJ2-4; D is possibly TRBD1 or TRBD2 (5 bases each). CDR3 length: 16 residues. Trimming stripped 3 bases from V and 1 base from J, with 13 bases between. The chain's CDR3 is CASSLWAGTAKNIQYF. CDR3 DNA: TGTGCCAGCAGTTTGTGGGCAGGGACGGCCAAAAACATTCAGTACTTC.

This clonotype was detected only a few times. V and J are TRBV29-1 and TRBJ2-7; 9 bases map to TRBD2. The CDR3 sequence is 14 residues long. CDR1 and CDR2 from the germline V gene are SQVTM and ANQGSEA. V was pared by 4 bases and J by 1 base, with 5 bases of the junction left unmatched. The CDR3 reads CSVVASGRSYEQYF. The CDR3 DNA is TGCAGCGTTGTGGCCAGCGGGAGGTCCTACGAGCAGTACTTC.

This clonotype showed up just a few times. V and J are TRBV20-1 and TRBJ2-5; 9 bases match TRBD2. Germline V gene lookup returns CDR1 DFQATT and CDR2 SNEGSKA (reference sequence). This CDR3 has 17 amino acids. After removal of 7 bases from V and 2 bases from J, the junction contained 17 bases not matched to a gene. CDR3 nucleotide sequence: TGCAGTGTGGGAGGATTAGCGGGAGATCGGTGGCAAGAGACCCAGTACTTC. Protein product: CSVGGLAGDRWQETQYF.

The genes are TRBV19 and TRBJ2-7; D gene ambiguous. The V gene's germline CDR1 is LNHDA and CDR2 SQIVND (reference sequence). CDR3 length equals 14 residues. V shed 2 bases and J shed 3 bases, with 11 bases lying between them. CDR3 amino acids: CASSISAQVYEQYF. The CDR3 nucleotides read TGTGCCAGTAGTATATCGGCGCAGGTCTACGAGCAGTACTTC.

In its sample, this clonotype was seen many times. The genes are TRBV6-1 and TRBJ1-1; the D gene is possibly TRBD1 (6 bases). The CDR3 is 13 amino acids. CDR1 MNHNS and CDR2 SASEGT come from the germline V gene. Trimming removed 10 bases at V and 3 bases at J, with 15 bases between. The CDR3 DNA is TGTGCCAACAAAGACAGGTTGGACACTGAAGCTTTCTTT. It encodes CANKDRLDTEAFF.

V is TRBV14 and J is TRBJ1-2; D is undetermined. This CDR3 is 14 amino acids long. V lost 0 bases to trimming and J lost 8 bases, with 13 bases between them. The germline V gene has CDR1 SGHDN and CDR2 FVKESK. CDR3 bases: TGTGCCAGCAGCCAAGATCTAGGCGGCCTCGGCTACACCTTC. Translating gives CASSQDLGGLGYTF.

This clonotype was seen a handful of times. V gene TRBV27 combines with J gene TRBJ2-2; 12 bases map to TRBD1. Germline V CDR1 and CDR2: MNHEY, SMNVEV (reference sequence). The CDR3 spans 16 residues. With V trimmed by 6 bases and J by 2 bases, 4 bases remained unmatched. CDR3 sequence reads: CASRGQGAVNTGELFF. The CDR3 region has the DNA TGTGCCAGCAGGGGACAGGGGGCGGTTAACACCGGGGAGCTGTTTTTT.

The chain carries TRBV29-1 and TRBJ1-1; D uncertain. The germline CDR1 and CDR2 sequences are SQVTM and ANQGSEA. V was pared by 4 bases and J by 4 bases, with 7 bases between. The length of the CDR3 is 11 residues. The chain's CDR3 is CSVVWGTEAFF. CDR3 nucleotides: TGCAGCGTTGTATGGGGCACTGAAGCTTTCTTT. Full variable domain (rest looked up from reference TRBV29-1 and TRBJ1-1): SAVISQKPSRDICQRGTSLTIQCQVDSQVTMMFWYRQQPGQSLTLIATANQGSEATYESGFVIDKFPISRPNLTFSTLTVSNMSPEDSSIYLCSVVWGTEAFFGQGTRLTVV.

The CDR3 nucleotides read TGTGCCAGCAGCCAAGCGGGGGTTGGGGAGACCCAGTACTTC. It codes for CASSQAGVGETQYF. The V and J genes are TRBV3-1 and TRBJ2-5; D possibly corresponds to TRBD2 (6 bases). There are 14 residues in the CDR3. The germline CDR1 and CDR2 sequences are LGHDT and YNNKEL (reference sequence). V gave up 1 base and J gave up 5 bases, with 11 bases separating them.

This clonotype was recorded a few times. V and J are TRBV7-9 and TRBJ1-5, with 10 bases that match TRBD1. With V trimmed by 4 bases and J by 2 bases, 8 bases remained unmatched. Germline V gene lookup returns CDR1 SEHNR and CDR2 FQNEAQ (reference sequence). The CDR3 has 17 amino acids. In DNA, the CDR3 is TGTGCCAGCAGCTCGACAGGGGGCGGCCTGGGCAATCAGCCCCAGCATTTT. Amino acids: CASSSTGGGLGNQPQHF.